This TCR beta chain originates from a study of identical twins. Germline loops: CDR1 SGHAT, CDR2 FQNNGV. The CDR3 consists of 15 residues. V was clipped by 6 bases and J by 2 bases, with 14 bases between them. Worth noting for this clonotype: Its target is unknown.

There were only healthy Caucasians among the donors. A universal primer site was incorporated via template switching, and the cDNA contained unique molecular identifiers. In TCRdb, the 5' RACE reads were re-called with MiXCR into one record per CDR3 protein. The data show around 100,000 distinct CDR3 sequences, with 5.9% seen just once and approximately 12% held by the top ten. Study outcomes and limitations: The study based its conclusions on cross-sectional statistical analysis and did not follow the same donors.

The sample consisted of memory T cells sorted from blood. This rearrangement joins TRBV11-2 to TRBJ2-4; D is uncertain. The origin of this receptor is a woman aged 50 to 60 in good health. CDR3 protein: CASSPVVGTKNIQYF. CDR3 in DNA: TGTGCCAGCAGTCCTGTGGTGGGGACCAAAAACATTCAGTACTTC. Together with reference TRBV11-2 and TRBJ2-4, the CDR3 gives the full variable domain: EAGVAQSPRYKIIEKRQSVAFWCNPISGHATLYWYQQILGQGPKLLIQFQNNGVVDDSQLPKDRFSAERLKGVDSTLKIQPAKLEDSAVYLCASSPVVGTKNIQYFGAGTRLSVL.